This T cell receptor beta chain was sequenced for a study of blood T cell repertoires in COVID-19. Study in general: Researchers got acute and convalescent COVID-19 samples from the United States, Italy and Spain. Nucleic acid was either cDNA or gDNA, and it came from T cells, B-cell-depleted T cells, or PBMCs.

Authors' processing steps: Amplified reference gene primers provided the basis for estimating nucleated cell counts. The method was immunoSEQ multiplex PCR; TCRdb's version includes in-frame clones alone and lacks a portion of them. That table is the source of V, J and clone size, and D and trimming were worked out from the DNA. This sample yields roughly 150,000 clones, of which 75% to 90% are seen a single time; 8% to 13% belongs to the top ten. There are a few counts of this clone. The material sequenced was peripheral blood. The clonotype was recovered from a woman of 80 years or more with acute or convalescent COVID-19.

CDR3 in DNA: TGTGCCTGGAGTGTACAGTCTGGAAACACCATATATTTT. Its translation: CAWSVQSGNTIYF. The V and J genes are TRBV30 and TRBJ1-3; D is ambiguous. V gave up 0 bases and J gave up 1 base, with 4 bases separating them. The CDR3 spans 13 residues. Germline V lookup: CDR1 GTSNPN, CDR2 SVGIG (reference sequence).